The 18 T cell receptor beta chains below were found in one sample sequenced in a study of identical twins. TCRdb itself ran the 5' RACE reads through MiXCR, one entry per CDR3 protein. In the table there are 400,000 to 500,000 distinct CDR3 sequences, approximately 17% of which are singletons. Source material: naive T cells sorted from blood. Receptors originate from a man aged 50 or older in good health.

V is TRBV5-1 and J is TRBJ2-5; D may be TRBD2 (6 bases). With 4 bases removed from V and 4 bases from J, the gap between germline ends came to 17 bases. The germline V gene has CDR1 SGHRS and CDR2 YFSETQ. The length of the CDR3 is 15 residues. CDR3 residues: CASSTWGGSGETQYF. The CDR3, as DNA: TGCGCCAGCAGCACCTGGGGAGGTAGTGGAGAGACCCAGTACTTC.

This clonotype was detected ten times or more. The chain employs TRBV25-1 and TRBJ2-1, with 7 bases identical to TRBD2. The CDR3 covers 14 residues. The germline CDR1 and CDR2 sequences are MGHDK and SYGVNS. J gave up 11 bases and V 2 bases, and 9 bases lay outside the gene matches. CDR3 residues: CASSEVGASGKQFF. The CDR3 nucleotides are TGTGCCAGCAGTGAAGTAGGGGCTAGCGGTAAGCAGTTCTTC.

This clonotype was seen a handful of times. The genes are TRBV5-6 and TRBJ2-7; D is undetermined. This CDR3 has 13 residues. Trimming pared 1 base from V and 6 bases from J, leaving 11 bases between. Per the germline V gene, CDR1 is SGHDT and CDR2 is YYEEEE. The CDR3 reads CASSLTGSSEQYF. The CDR3 nucleotides read TGTGCCAGCAGCTTGACTGGCTCGTCCGAGCAGTACTTC.

This clonotype was observed many times. The J gene is TRBJ1-1, the V gene TRBV7-2; D is uncertain. Germline loops: CDR1 SGHTA, CDR2 FQGNSA. V gave up 1 base and J gave up 1 base, with 7 bases separating them. The CDR3 length is 14 residues. CDR3 in DNA: TGTGCCAGCAGCTTAGGTCCAGCGAACACTGAAGCTTTCTTT. Translation gives CASSLGPANTEAFF.

The rearrangement joins TRBV20-1 to TRBJ1-4; D remains unclear. The CDR3 length is 10 residues. Germline CDR1 and CDR2: DFQATT and SNEGSKA (reference sequence). The ends were cut back, 6 bases at V and 11 bases at J, with 10 bases in the middle. The CDR3 DNA sequence: TGCAGTGCCCCGTCCGGGAAACTGTTTTTT. Protein product: CSAPSGKLFF.

In its sample, this clonotype was seen many times. V usage is TRBV9 and J usage is TRBJ2-1; perhaps TRBD1 as D (5 bases). Trimming cost V 0 bases and J 8 bases, with 15 bases left between them. Germline-derived CDR1 and CDR2 are SGDLS and YYNGEE. This CDR3 is 15 amino acids long. This chain's CDR3 is CASSVEGLVLDEQFF. The CDR3 nucleotides are TGTGCCAGCAGCGTAGAGGGGCTAGTCCTCGATGAGCAGTTCTTC.

This sequence joins TRBV7-8 and TRBJ1-5; TRBD1 aligns across 8 bases. The CDR3 sequence is 16 residues long. Per germline, CDR1 SGHVS and CDR2 FQNEAQ. V lost 2 bases to trimming and J lost 4 bases; unmatched junction nucleotides: 7. The CDR3 DNA reads as TGTGCCAGCAGCTTATTGGCGGGACAGGAGAATCAGCCCCAGCATTTT. Encoded protein: CASSLLAGQENQPQHF.

This clonotype showed up just a few times. The V call is TRBV20-1, the J call TRBJ1-5; a possible D gene is TRBD1 (5 bases). Per the germline V gene, CDR1 is DFQATT and CDR2 is SNEGSKA (reference sequence). The CDR3 is 15 residues long. V was shortened by 4 bases and J by 4 bases, with 17 bases between the two germline ends. The CDR3 protein is CSAMGLRYPNQPQHF. Written as DNA, the CDR3 is TGCAGTGCTATGGGGCTACGGTACCCAAATCAGCCCCAGCATTTT.

This clonotype was observed many times. The chain has TRBV5-1 and TRBJ2-3; D assignment may be TRBD1 or TRBD2 (5 bases each). Trimming pared 3 bases from V and 0 bases from J, leaving 11 bases between. This CDR3 region has 15 residues. From germline, CDR1 is SGHRS and CDR2 YFSETQ. The CDR3 is CASSWDGTSTDTQYF. DNA for the CDR3: TGCGCCAGCAGCTGGGACGGCACTAGCACAGATACGCAGTATTTT. The whole variable domain, filled in from reference TRBV5-1 and TRBJ2-3, reads KAGVTQTPRYLIKTRGQQVTLSCSPISGHRSVSWYQQTPGQGLQFLFEYFSETQRNKGNFPGRFSGRQFSNSRSEMNVSTLELGDSALYLCASSWDGTSTDTQYFGPGTRLTVL.

The V and J genes are TRBV7-8 and TRBJ2-7; TRBD2 matches 7 bases. The CDR3 extends over 15 amino acids. V gave up 5 bases and J gave up 4 bases; unmatched junction bases: 11. Germline V CDR1 and CDR2: SGHVS, FQNEAQ. The CDR3 DNA is TGTGCCAGCAGCCTCTATCGGGGCGGGGGTTACGAGCAGTACTTC. This encodes CASSLYRGGGYEQYF.

This clonotype was observed at least ten times. The CDR3: CASSLRRGPPFYEQYF. CDR3 DNA: TGTGCCAGCAGTTTAAGGAGGGGGCCTCCCTTCTACGAGCAGTACTTC. The chain has TRBV12-3 or TRBV12-4 and TRBJ2-7, with D perhaps matching TRBD1 (7 bases). Trimming shortened V by 2 bases and J by 3 bases, and 17 bases separated the two germline ends. CDR3 size: 16 residues.

V gene TRBV5-1 combines with J gene TRBJ2-7; D might be TRBD1 (6 bases). The CDR3 totals 16 residues. Trimming took 7 bases from V and 3 from J, leaving 23 bases between them. Germline V CDR1 and CDR2: SGHRS, YFSETQ. CDR3 DNA sequence: TGCGCCAGCGCGAGGGGGTCGGGAAGAGCGATCTACGAGCAGTACTTC. This codes for CASARGSGRAIYEQYF.

This sequence joins TRBV4-2 and TRBJ2-5; 10 nucleotides agree with TRBD2. Germline CDR1 is LGHNA and CDR2 is YNFKEQ. The CDR3 has 18 amino acids. With V trimmed by 2 bases and J by 2 bases, 11 bases remained unmatched. The CDR3 DNA sequence: TGTGCCAGCAGCCAATCAACCGTCCCAGCGGGGGGGCAAGAGACCCAGTACTTC. This encodes CASSQSTVPAGGQETQYF.

The chain has TRBV5-1 and TRBJ2-4, with 9 bases aligning to TRBD2. The ends lost 5 bases at V and 1 base at J; junction bases unmatched: 10. CDR3 length: 17 residues. The germline gives CDR1 SGHRS, CDR2 YFSETQ. The CDR3 here is CASRDLVAGEAKNIQYF. The DNA for the CDR3 is TGCGCCAGCAGAGATTTGGTAGCGGGGGAGGCCAAAAACATTCAGTACTTC. The entire variable domain, with the rest obtained from reference TRBV5-1 and TRBJ2-4, is as follows: KAGVTQTPRYLIKTRGQQVTLSCSPISGHRSVSWYQQTPGQGLQFLFEYFSETQRNKGNFPGRFSGRQFSNSRSEMNVSTLELGDSALYLCASRDLVAGEAKNIQYFGAGTRLSVL.

This clonotype was seen repeatedly, ten times or more. The chain combines TRBV7-2 with TRBJ2-5; D is possibly TRBD2 (5 bases). CDR1 and CDR2 from the germline V gene are SGHTA and FQGNSA. The CDR3 contains 14 residues. V lost 3 bases and J 9 bases, leaving 17 bases between the germline ends. The CDR3 spells CASSLTRGPGAQYF. Written as DNA, the CDR3 is TGTGCCAGCAGCTTGACCAGAGGACCCGGGGCCCAGTACTTC. Looking up the rest from reference TRBV7-2 and TRBJ2-5 gives the full variable domain: GAGVSQSPSNKVTEKGKDVELRCDPISGHTALYWYRQSLGQGLEFLIYFQGNSAPDKSGLPSDRFSAERTGGSVSTLTIQRTQQEDSAVYLCASSLTRGPGAQYFGPGTRLLVL.

The rearrangement links TRBV18 to TRBJ1-2; TRBD1 is a possible D gene (5 bases). CDR3 size: 14 residues. The germline V and J ends were trimmed by 0 bases and 3 bases, with 8 bases remaining between them. Germline CDR1 and CDR2: KGHSH and LQKENI. The DNA for the CDR3 is TGTGCCAGCTCACCACCGTCCAGGGACTATGGCTACACCTTC. Translated: CASSPPSRDYGYTF.

The gene calls are TRBV12-3 or TRBV12-4 and TRBJ2-3; perhaps TRBD1 as D (6 bases). Trimming removed 6 bases at V and 0 bases at J, with 13 bases between. The CDR3 is 15 residues long. The CDR3 DNA reads TGTGCCAGCAGATCACAGGGCCTTAGCACAGATACGCAGTATTTT. It is translated as CASRSQGLSTDTQYF.

CDR3 sequence: CASSLGPSGITYEQYF. CDR3 nucleotide sequence: TGTGCCAGCAGCTTAGGTCCTAGCGGAATAACCTACGAGCAGTACTTC. The rearrangement joins TRBV7-8 to TRBJ2-7; 7 bases align to TRBD2. The V and J ends lost 1 base and 2 bases, in that order; junction bases with no gene match: 8. Looked up from germline, CDR1 is SGHVS and CDR2 is FQNEAQ. The CDR3 is 16 residues long.